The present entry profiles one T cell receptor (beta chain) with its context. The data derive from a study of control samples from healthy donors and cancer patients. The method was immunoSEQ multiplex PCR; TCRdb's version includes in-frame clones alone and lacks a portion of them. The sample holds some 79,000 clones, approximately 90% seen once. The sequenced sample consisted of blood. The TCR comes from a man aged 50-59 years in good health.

The CDR3 here is CASSERRDNQPQHF. The CDR3 DNA follows: TGTGCCAGCAGTGAGAGGAGGGATAATCAGCCCCAGCATTTT. This chain connects TRBV6-1 to TRBJ1-5; D call uncertain. The CDR3 length is 14 residues. V lost 3 bases, J lost 4 bases, and 10 bases lay in between. Germline CDR1 MNHNS, CDR2 SASEGT.